A selection of T cell receptor beta chains follows, all from one sample in a study of T cell repertoires in cytomegalovirus infection. Using its own MiXCR run on the reads, TCRdb lists one record per CDR3 protein. This sample yields approximately 170,000 distinct CDR3 sequences, of which 15% to 20% are seen a single time; about 19% belongs to the top ten. Source material: CD8+ T cells from PBMCs. The receptors were gathered from a human donor in good health (CMV status not recorded). Some clones in this sample may be carry-over from other donors' samples. The CDR3 runs from the conserved cysteine through the conserved F or W. The order of the fields is V gene, J gene, D gene, clone size, CDR3 protein, CDR3 DNA. D genes are given only for firm matches. Expanded clones are given a class, and other clones once, few, many or no size at all.

TRBV7-8	TRBJ2-1	TRBD1	few	CASSHGTAAPHNEQFF	TGTGCCAGCAGCCACGGGACAGCCGCCCCTCACAATGAGCAGTTCTTC
TRBV12-3/TRBV12-4	TRBJ2-1	TRBD2	NA	CASSTERGAYNEQFF	TGTGCCAGCAGTACCGAGCGGGGGGCTTACAACGAGCAGTTCTTC
TRBV6-6	TRBJ2-5	TRBD1	NA	CASNRGHQETQYF	TGTGCCAGCAACAGGGGACACCAAGAGACCCAGTACTTC
TRBV28	TRBJ1-6	NA	NA	CASSPNPTHIRGSPLHF	TGTGCCAGCAGTCCCAACCCTACGCACATCCGCGGTTCACCCCTCCACTTT
TRBV6-5	TRBJ2-1	TRBD2	NA	CASSSQLAEGNEQFF	TGTGCCAGCAGCTCTCAACTAGCGGAGGGGAATGAGCAGTTCTTC
TRBV7-8	TRBJ2-1	TRBD2	few	CASSLAGLAGRNEQFF	TGTGCCAGCAGCTTAGCTGGACTAGCGGGAAGAAATGAGCAGTTCTTC
TRBV28	TRBJ2-3	NA	NA	CASTLVLSTDTQYF	TGTGCCAGCACCCTCGTACTTAGCACAGATACGCAGTATTTT
TRBV19	TRBJ2-6	NA	NA	CASESRDSGANVLTF	TGTGCCAGCGAGTCACGCGACTCTGGGGCCAACGTCCTGACTTTC
TRBV27	TRBJ1-1	NA	few	CASSPSVKGVNTEAFF	TGTGCCAGCAGTCCCAGCGTTAAAGGAGTGAACACTGAAGCTTTCTTT
TRBV7-4	TRBJ2-6	NA	NA	CATPKLERSSGANVLTF	TGTGCCACCCCGAAACTTGAGAGAAGTTCTGGGGCCAACGTCCTGACTTTC
TRBV7-9	TRBJ1-1	TRBD1	few	CASSWTGWTEAFF	TGTGCCAGCAGCTGGACAGGGTGGACTGAAGCTTTCTTT
TRBV9	TRBJ2-3	NA	few	CASSVESWASDTQYF	TGTGCCAGCAGCGTAGAATCCTGGGCATCAGATACGCAGTATTTT
TRBV19	TRBJ2-1	NA	few	CASGSPNYNEQFF	TGTGCCAGCGGGAGTCCTAACTACAATGAGCAGTTCTTC
TRBV4-1	TRBJ2-5	NA	NA	CASSPTQGPRETQYF	TGTGCCAGCAGCCCCACCCAGGGTCCAAGGGAGACCCAGTACTTC
TRBV10-3	TRBJ2-2	TRBD1	many	CAISWTGNTGELFF	TGTGCCATCAGTTGGACAGGCAATACCGGGGAGCTGTTTTTT
TRBV28	TRBJ2-7	TRBD1	NA	CASSPLTGREQYF	TGTGCCAGCAGTCCACTGACAGGGCGCGAGCAGTACTTC
TRBV5-4	TRBJ1-1	NA	few	CASSPDANTEAFF	TGTGCCAGCAGCCCGGACGCAAACACTGAAGCTTTCTTT
TRBV28	TRBJ2-7	TRBD1	NA	CASSSRGTGSWEQYF	TGTGCCAGCAGTTCACGAGGGACAGGGTCGTGGGAGCAGTACTTC
TRBV6-2/TRBV6-3	TRBJ2-1	NA	NA	CASSHSDIEQFF	TGTGCCAGCAGTCACAGCGACATTGAGCAGTTCTTC
TRBV7-2	TRBJ2-1	TRBD2	NA	CASSIGTDSGGPLGEQFF	TGTGCCAGCAGCATCGGGACGGACAGCGGGGGACCACTGGGTGAGCAGTTCTTC
TRBV7-2	TRBJ1-1	NA	many	CASSLEIGQPEAFF	TGTGCCAGCAGCTTAGAGATTGGGCAGCCAGAAGCTTTCTTT
TRBV28	TRBJ2-5	NA	NA	CATKVTGSSETQYF	TGTGCCACCAAGGTAACAGGGTCGTCGGAGACCCAGTACTTC
TRBV7-9	TRBJ1-5	NA	NA	CASSSRQFQGNQPQHF	TGTGCCAGCAGCTCCCGACAATTCCAAGGCAATCAGCCCCAGCATTTT
TRBV28	TRBJ2-1	NA	few	CASSSRRWNYNEQFF	TGTGCCAGCAGTTCGCGGCGTTGGAACTACAATGAGCAGTTCTTC
TRBV29-1	TRBJ2-1	TRBD2	NA	CSGGGSGSGNEQFF	TGCAGCGGGGGAGGTAGCGGGAGCGGCAATGAGCAGTTCTTC
TRBV20-1	TRBJ1-2	NA	NA	CSATNPGQQQNGYTF	TGCAGTGCTACGAATCCGGGACAACAACAGAATGGCTACACCTTC
TRBV12-5	TRBJ1-1	NA	NA	CASGPKTGAFF	TGTGCTAGTGGTCCAAAAACCGGGGCTTTCTTT
TRBV4-3	TRBJ2-6	NA	NA	CASSQDMGVSRWEEANVLTF	TGCGCCAGCAGCCAAGATATGGGGGTGAGTAGGTGGGAAGAGGCCAACGTCCTGACTTTC
TRBV12-3/TRBV12-4	TRBJ2-2	NA	NA	CASSSLGLDRQNTGELFF	TGTGCCAGCAGCTCCCTAGGTTTAGACAGGCAGAACACCGGGGAGCTGTTTTTT
TRBV28	TRBJ1-1	NA	few	CASSLWGSRLNTEAFF	TGTGCCAGCAGTTTATGGGGCAGCCGGCTGAACACTGAAGCTTTCTTT
TRBV7-9	TRBJ2-7	NA	NA	CASSLVTGYEQYF	TGTGCCAGCAGCTTAGTCACAGGCTACGAGCAGTACTTC
TRBV7-8	TRBJ1-1	NA	NA	CASSSQSLNTEAFF	TGTGCCAGCAGCTCCCAGAGCCTGAACACTGAAGCTTTCTTT
TRBV7-2	TRBJ2-5	TRBD2	many	CAGRRGGDQYF	TGTGCCGGGCGGCGGGGGGGCGACCAGTACTTC
TRBV19	TRBJ2-2	TRBD1	NA	CASSITTSPGQGYTGELFF	TGTGCCAGTAGTATCACCACATCCCCGGGACAGGGGTACACCGGGGAGCTGTTTTTT
TRBV6-1	TRBJ2-1	TRBD2	NA	CASSASGEPYNEQFF	TGTGCCAGCAGTGCTAGCGGAGAACCCTACAATGAGCAGTTCTTC
TRBV7-9	TRBJ2-1	TRBD2	NA	CASSFSSGTYNEQFF	TGTGCCAGCAGCTTTTCGAGCGGGACCTACAATGAGCAGTTCTTC
TRBV7-2	TRBJ2-7	TRBD1	few	CASSSSDRVYEQYF	TGTGCCAGCAGCTCCTCGGACAGGGTCTACGAGCAGTACTTC
TRBV14	TRBJ1-1	NA	few	CASRPGPRLGYTEAFF	TGTGCCAGCAGACCGGGTCCTCGGTTGGGGTACACTGAAGCTTTCTTT
TRBV2	TRBJ1-2	NA	NA	CASSEAPGDGYTF	TGTGCCAGCAGTGAAGCCCCCGGGGATGGCTACACCTTC
TRBV12-3/TRBV12-4	TRBJ2-7	TRBD2	once	CASTGGSSYEQYF	TGTGCCAGCACTGGCGGGAGCTCCTACGAGCAGTACTTC
TRBV14	TRBJ2-7	TRBD2	few	CASSQGEREGPGHYEQYF	TGTGCCAGCAGCCAAGGAGAGCGGGAGGGCCCGGGGCACTACGAGCAGTACTTC
TRBV20-1	TRBJ1-2	NA	few	CSARGPTGWVNYGYTF	TGCAGTGCTAGAGGCCCTACAGGGTGGGTTAACTATGGCTACACCTTC
TRBV20-1	TRBJ1-2	NA	NA	CSATALGEGYGYTF	TGCAGTGCTACTGCTCTGGGGGAAGGCTATGGCTACACCTTC
TRBV7-9	TRBJ2-7	TRBD2	few	CASSLRDYHYEQYF	TGTGCCAGCAGCTTACGGGACTACCACTACGAGCAGTACTTC
TRBV13	TRBJ1-2	NA	few	CASSAGLTDDSNYGYTF	TGTGCCAGCAGCGCCGGCCTGACAGACGATTCTAACTATGGCTACACCTTC
TRBV7-2	TRBJ1-2	TRBD1	NA	CASSSRGQGDGYTF	TGTGCCAGCAGCTCTCGGGGACAGGGGGACGGCTACACCTTC
TRBV11-3	TRBJ2-7	NA	many	CASSPRGCEQYF	TGTGCCAGCAGCCCTCGGGGCTGCGAGCAGTACTTC